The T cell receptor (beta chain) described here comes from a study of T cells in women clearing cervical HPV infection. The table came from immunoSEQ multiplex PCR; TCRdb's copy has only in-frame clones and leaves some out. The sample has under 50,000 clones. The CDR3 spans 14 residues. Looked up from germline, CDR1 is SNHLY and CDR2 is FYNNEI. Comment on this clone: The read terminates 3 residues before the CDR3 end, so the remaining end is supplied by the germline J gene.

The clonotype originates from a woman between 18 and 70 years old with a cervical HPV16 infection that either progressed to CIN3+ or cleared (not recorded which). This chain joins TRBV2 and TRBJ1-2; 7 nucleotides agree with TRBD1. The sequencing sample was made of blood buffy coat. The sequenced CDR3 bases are TGTGCCAGCAGTAATAACAGGGGAGGATTCGGC. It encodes CASSNNRGGFG. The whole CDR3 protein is CASSNNRGGFGYTF.